Listed below are T cell receptor beta chains from one sample, sequenced in a study of T cells after yellow fever vaccination. TCRdb re-derived calls from the 5' RACE reads in MiXCR, one entry per CDR3 protein. The sample gives just under 600,000 distinct CDR3 sequences, 13% of which show up once; over 12% is in the top ten. The sequencing here drew on PBMCs, taken on the day of the yellow fever booster vaccination. These receptors originate from a man aged 30-40 years who received the YFV17D yellow fever vaccine. The CDR3 runs from the conserved cysteine through the conserved F or W. Each record gives: V gene, J gene, CDR3 length, D gene, clone size, CDR3 DNA, CDR3 protein. D genes are given only for firm matches. Clone size is not always given. Where it is, it says once, few, many or a class for expanded clones.

v_call: TRBV10-3; j_call: TRBJ2-1; cdr3_length: 15; d_call: TRBD1; clone_size: NA; cdr3_nt: TGTGCCATCAGCGGGGACAGATATTCCTACAATGAGCAGTTCTTC; cdr3_aa: CAISGDRYSYNEQFF
v_call: TRBV7-9; j_call: TRBJ2-1; cdr3_length: 13; d_call: NA; clone_size: few; cdr3_nt: TGTGCCAGCAGCCCAGAGGGCATCAGTGAGCAGTTCTTC; cdr3_aa: CASSPEGISEQFF
v_call: TRBV20-1; j_call: TRBJ1-3; cdr3_length: 15; d_call: NA; clone_size: few; cdr3_nt: TGCAGTGCTAGAGATTTCCGGGGCTCTGGAAACACCATATATTTT; cdr3_aa: CSARDFRGSGNTIYF
v_call: TRBV5-1; j_call: TRBJ2-1; cdr3_length: 15; d_call: TRBD1; clone_size: NA; cdr3_nt: TGCGCCAGCAGCGGACGACAGGGTCCCCTCAATGAGCAGTTCTTC; cdr3_aa: CASSGRQGPLNEQFF
v_call: TRBV7-6; j_call: TRBJ2-5; cdr3_length: 13; d_call: NA; clone_size: many; cdr3_nt: TGTGCCAGCAGTAGTGGGGTAGAAGAGACCCAGTACTTC; cdr3_aa: CASSSGVEETQYF
v_call: TRBV12-3/TRBV12-4; j_call: TRBJ2-3; cdr3_length: 14; d_call: NA; clone_size: NA; cdr3_nt: TGTGCCAGCAGTTTCTCCTCAGGACCCCGATCGCAGTATTTT; cdr3_aa: CASSFSSGPRSQYF
v_call: TRBV13; j_call: TRBJ2-3; cdr3_length: 14; d_call: NA; clone_size: NA; cdr3_nt: TGTGCCAGCAGCCCACCGTCACGAAGGGATACGCAGTATTTT; cdr3_aa: CASSPPSRRDTQYF
v_call: TRBV20-1; j_call: TRBJ2-5; cdr3_length: 17; d_call: NA; clone_size: NA; cdr3_nt: TGCAGTGCTAGAGATCACTTAGGAAGGCTCCCGCCACAGACCCAGTACTTC; cdr3_aa: CSARDHLGRLPPQTQYF
v_call: TRBV12-3/TRBV12-4; j_call: TRBJ1-2; cdr3_length: 13; d_call: NA; clone_size: many; cdr3_nt: TGTGCCAGCAGTTCGGACACCGTCTATGGCTACACCTTC; cdr3_aa: CASSSDTVYGYTF
v_call: TRBV5-6; j_call: TRBJ1-1; cdr3_length: 13; d_call: NA; clone_size: few; cdr3_nt: TGTGCCAGCAGCCGCCTCAGAGGGACTGAAGCTTTCTTT; cdr3_aa: CASSRLRGTEAFF
v_call: TRBV7-9; j_call: TRBJ2-7; cdr3_length: 14; d_call: TRBD1; clone_size: NA; cdr3_nt: TGTGCCAGCAGCTCCGACAGGGTCGGGAACGAGCAGTACTTC; cdr3_aa: CASSSDRVGNEQYF
v_call: TRBV28; j_call: TRBJ2-5; cdr3_length: 14; d_call: NA; clone_size: NA; cdr3_nt: TGTGCCAGCAGTTTAGTCAGGGACCAAGAGACCCAGTACTTC; cdr3_aa: CASSLVRDQETQYF
v_call: TRBV20-1; j_call: TRBJ2-7; cdr3_length: 13; d_call: NA; clone_size: few; cdr3_nt: TGCAGTGCCACAAGAGGAGCCCCCGACGAGCAGTACTTC; cdr3_aa: CSATRGAPDEQYF
v_call: TRBV27; j_call: TRBJ2-5; cdr3_length: 13; d_call: NA; clone_size: many; cdr3_nt: TGTGCCAGCAGCGAAACGTGGGGAGAGACCCAGTACTTC; cdr3_aa: CASSETWGETQYF
v_call: TRBV24-1; j_call: TRBJ2-3; cdr3_length: 14; d_call: NA; clone_size: NA; cdr3_nt: TGTGCCACCAATGACCCCTTGACGACAGATACGCAGTATTTT; cdr3_aa: CATNDPLTTDTQYF
v_call: TRBV12-3/TRBV12-4; j_call: TRBJ1-5; cdr3_length: 13; d_call: NA; clone_size: NA; cdr3_nt: TGTGCCAGCAGCCCGGGACACGCTCAGCCCCAGCATTTT; cdr3_aa: CASSPGHAQPQHF
v_call: TRBV29-1; j_call: TRBJ1-1; cdr3_length: 15; d_call: TRBD1; clone_size: few; cdr3_nt: TGCAGCGTTGCCGGGACAGGTAGAGTCCGGGTTGAAGCTTTCTTT; cdr3_aa: CSVAGTGRVRVEAFF
v_call: TRBV12-3/TRBV12-4; j_call: TRBJ2-7; cdr3_length: 17; d_call: NA; clone_size: NA; cdr3_nt: TGTGCCAGCAGTTTAATGGGACTTCAAAACCCTATCTACGAGCAGTACTTC; cdr3_aa: CASSLMGLQNPIYEQYF
v_call: TRBV12-3/TRBV12-4; j_call: TRBJ2-2; cdr3_length: 16; d_call: NA; clone_size: NA; cdr3_nt: TGTGCCAGCAGCCAATTGGACTGGCGGGGCGCCGGGGAGCTGTTTTTT; cdr3_aa: CASSQLDWRGAGELFF
v_call: TRBV5-1; j_call: TRBJ1-1; cdr3_length: 14; d_call: NA; clone_size: few; cdr3_nt: TGCGCCAGCAGCTTGGCCACGGCAGATACTGAAGCTTTCTTT; cdr3_aa: CASSLATADTEAFF
v_call: TRBV12-3/TRBV12-4; j_call: TRBJ1-1; cdr3_length: 16; d_call: NA; clone_size: NA; cdr3_nt: TGTGCCAGCAGTTTGAGGCTGACAGACCGGGGCACTGAAGCTTTCTTT; cdr3_aa: CASSLRLTDRGTEAFF
v_call: TRBV6-6; j_call: TRBJ1-2; cdr3_length: 13; d_call: NA; clone_size: few; cdr3_nt: TGTGCCAGCAGTTACGGCAGGGGCTATGGCTACACCTTC; cdr3_aa: CASSYGRGYGYTF
v_call: TRBV20-1; j_call: TRBJ2-2; cdr3_length: 16; d_call: TRBD2; clone_size: NA; cdr3_nt: TGCTGTGCTAGAGATCTAGGACTAGGGGACACCGGGGAGCTGTTTTTT; cdr3_aa: CCARDLGLGDTGELFF
v_call: TRBV28; j_call: TRBJ2-7; cdr3_length: 14; d_call: TRBD1; clone_size: few; cdr3_nt: TGTGCAATCTCCCTAGGGGGCCCGAACTACGAGCAGTACTTC; cdr3_aa: CAISLGGPNYEQYF